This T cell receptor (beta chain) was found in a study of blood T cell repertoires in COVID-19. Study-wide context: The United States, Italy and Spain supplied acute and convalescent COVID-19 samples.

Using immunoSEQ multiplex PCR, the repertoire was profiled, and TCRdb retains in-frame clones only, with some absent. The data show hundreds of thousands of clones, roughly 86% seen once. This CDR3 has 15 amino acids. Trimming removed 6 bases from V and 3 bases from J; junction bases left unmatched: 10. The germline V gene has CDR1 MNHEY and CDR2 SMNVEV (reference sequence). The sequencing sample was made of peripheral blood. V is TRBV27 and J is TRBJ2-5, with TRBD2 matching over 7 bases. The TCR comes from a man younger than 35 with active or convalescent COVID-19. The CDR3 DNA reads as TGTGCCAGCAGCAGCGGTTGGGGGACTAAAGAGACCCAGTACTTC. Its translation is CASSSGWGTKETQYF.